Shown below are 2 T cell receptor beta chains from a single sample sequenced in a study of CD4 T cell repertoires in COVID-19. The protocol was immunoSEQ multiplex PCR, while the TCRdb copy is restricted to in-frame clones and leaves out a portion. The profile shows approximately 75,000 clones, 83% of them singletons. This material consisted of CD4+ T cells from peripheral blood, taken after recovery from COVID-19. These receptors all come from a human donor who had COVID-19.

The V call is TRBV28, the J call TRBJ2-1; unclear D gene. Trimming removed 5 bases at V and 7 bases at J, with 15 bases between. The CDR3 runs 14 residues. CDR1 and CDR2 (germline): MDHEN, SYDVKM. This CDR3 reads CASSAPHRKNEQFF. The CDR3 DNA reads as TGTGCCAGCAGTGCCCCCCACCGGAAGAATGAGCAGTTCTTC.

CDR3 nucleotide sequence: TGTGCCACATCTCCGGGACCCTTATCCTACGAGCAGTACTTC. This gives the protein CATSPGPLSYEQYF. The chain is built from TRBV6-5 and TRBJ2-7; the D call may be TRBD1 or TRBD2 (5 bases each). Germline CDR1 and CDR2: MNHEY and SVGAGI. Between the trimmed V and J ends, which lost 10 bases and 1 base, there was a span of 17 bases. The CDR3 has 14 residues.